One and the same sample provided the 16 T cell receptor beta chains below, sequenced in a study of T cell clonality in common variable immunodeficiency. General study points: Reportedly, TCR beta sequences from common variable immunodeficiency showed fewer deletions and N-nucleotide insertions.

These TCRs are of unknown antigen specificity. Here immunoSEQ multiplex PCR was the method, and the copy in TCRdb shows in-frame clones only, minus some. The sample table includes 6,500 to 8,500 clones. The source material was peripheral blood mononuclear cells. These receptors were taken from a human donor with common variable immunodeficiency.

Note on this clone: The read terminates 3 residues ahead of where the CDR3 ends, so the germline J gene completes it. The chain links TRBV19 to TRBJ2-7; TRBD2 aligns across 8 bases. The J segment lost 0 bases and the V segment lost 4 bases, leaving 8 bases of the junction unmatched. Germline values: CDR1 LNHDA, CDR2 SQIVND (reference sequence). This CDR3 contains 16 residues. The CDR3 sequence: CASSTPSGGSSYEQYF. Partial CDR3 DNA: TGTGCCAGTAGTACACCTTCGGGGGGGAGCTCCTACGAG.

Notes on this clone: The sequence runs out 3 residues before the end of the CDR3; the remainder is reconstructed from the germline J gene. The rearrangement links TRBV30 to TRBJ1-6; D remains ambiguous. V was clipped by 0 bases and J by 4 bases, with 7 bases between them. The germline V gene encodes CDR1 GTSNPN and CDR2 SVGIG (reference sequence). The CDR3 extends over 14 amino acids. The sequenced part of the CDR3 DNA is TGTGCCTGGAGTGTAGTAGGGTATAATTCACCC. Its protein is CAWSVVGYNSP. The CDR3 in its entirety is CAWSVVGYNSPLHF.

Notes on this clone: The sequence runs out 3 residues before the end of the CDR3; the remainder is reconstructed from the germline J gene. The chain recombines TRBV7-7 with TRBJ2-5; 8 positions agree with TRBD1. V gave up 1 base and J gave up 5 bases; unmatched junction bases: 0. The length of the CDR3 is 13 residues. CDR1 and CDR2 (germline): SSHAT, FNYEAQ (reference sequence). Partial CDR3 DNA: TGTGCCAGCAGCTTAGACAGGGGGGAGACC. Translated: CASSLDRGET. The complete CDR3 protein is CASSLDRGETQYF.

With regard to this clone: The read ends 3 residues before the CDR3 terminus; that terminus is restored from the germline J gene. The chain couples TRBV7-8 to TRBJ2-3; the match to TRBD1 covers 10 bases. CDR3 length: 17 residues. The germline V gene encodes CDR1 SGHVS and CDR2 FQNEAQ. J lost 5 bases, V lost 1 base, and 9 bases had no gene match. CDR3 DNA, as far as it was read: TGTGCCAGCAGCTTAGGGGTGACAGGGGGCATCGGAGATACG. Translated, it gives CASSLGVTGGIGDT. The CDR3, in full, reads CASSLGVTGGIGDTQYF.

Of note for this clone: The read terminates 3 residues before the CDR3 end, so the remaining end is supplied by the germline J gene. This chain uses TRBV5-1 with TRBJ1-2; D might be TRBD1 (6 bases). Germline CDR1 reads SGHRS; CDR2 reads YFSETQ. The CDR3 spans 14 residues. V was pared by 2 bases and J by 4 bases, with 12 bases between. The CDR3 DNA, read in part, is TGCGCCAGCAGCTTTAGTCAAGGGGGCTATGGC. Its protein product is CASSFSQGGYG. The whole CDR3 protein reads CASSFSQGGYGYTF.

About this clone: The read finishes 3 residues shy of the CDR3 end, and the germline J gene is used to complete it. V and J are TRBV7-8 and TRBJ2-1; 8 nucleotides align to TRBD2. This CDR3 is built from 14 residues. The V and J ends lost 2 bases and 5 bases, in that order; junction bases with no gene match: 2. Germline-derived CDR1 and CDR2 are SGHVS and FQNEAQ. Here the CDR3 reads CASSLPGGDNEQFF. The CDR3 DNA, read in part, is TGTGCCAGCAGCTTACCGGGAGGGGACAATGAG.

Details on this clone: The read is 3 residues too short to cover the CDR3 end, so that end is filled in from the germline J gene. The chain combines TRBV7-2 with TRBJ2-7, with a weak D call TRBD2 (6 bases). CDR1 is SGHTA and CDR2 is FQGNSA in the germline V gene. This CDR3 is built from 13 residues. Trimming took off 1 base at V and 4 bases at J, with 8 bases between the two ends. The CDR3 sequence: CASSLGRGYEQYF. The CDR3 DNA, read in part, is TGTGCCAGCAGCTTAGGACGGGGGTACGAG.

Regarding this clone: The observed sequence ends 3 residues before the CDR3 terminus, with the missing tail filled in from the germline J gene. The J gene is TRBJ1-2, the V gene TRBV7-9, with D maybe TRBD1 (5 bases). Trimming removed 2 bases at V and 4 bases at J, with 8 bases between. CDR3 size: 13 residues. Looked up from germline, CDR1 is SEHNR and CDR2 is FQNEAQ (reference sequence). CDR3 DNA (partial): TGTGCCAGCAGCTTACAACAGGCCTATGGC. Encoded protein: CASSLQQAYG. From start to end, the CDR3 is CASSLQQAYGYTF.

Incomplete CDR3 DNA: TGTGCCAGCAGTTCCTATGGGGGGGGGAACTACGAG. Translation: CASSSYGGGNYE. The whole CDR3 sequence reads CASSSYGGGNYEQYF. The rearrangement links TRBV7-2 to TRBJ2-7, with 7 bases fitting TRBD2. The read gets to within 3 residues of the CDR3 end, and the germline J gene fills in the rest. Germline V lookup: CDR1 SGHTA, CDR2 FQGNSA. The CDR3 totals 15 residues. J gave up 3 bases and V 6 bases, and 11 bases lay outside the gene matches.

This clone is identified as medium-sized (0.01 to 0.1%) from frequency. From the germline J gene comes the end of the CDR3, since the read stops 3 residues before it. V is TRBV29-1 and J is TRBJ1-2; D not resolved. Trimming shortened V by 1 base and J by 7 bases, and 10 bases separated the two germline ends. Per germline, CDR1 SQVTM and CDR2 ANQGSEA. The CDR3 covers 12 residues. This CDR3 reads CSVEGHLSGYTF. The CDR3 DNA, read in part, is TGCAGCGTTGAAGGACATTTGAGTGGC.

In regard to this clone: The CDR3 end falls 3 residues outside the read, so it is completed with the germline J gene. The chain couples TRBV10-3 to TRBJ2-7; TRBD1 might be the D (5 bases). The CDR3 consists of 16 residues. Germline V CDR1 and CDR2: ENHRY, SYGVKD. V lost 0 bases to trimming and J lost 0 bases, with 12 bases between them. This chain's CDR3 is CAISESKTETSYEQYF. Incomplete CDR3 DNA: TGTGCCATCAGTGAGTCAAAGACAGAGACCTCCTACGAG.

A remark on this clone: The CDR3 end falls 3 residues outside the read, so it is completed with the germline J gene. This chain joins TRBV19 and TRBJ1-2; 9 nucleotides align to TRBD1. CDR1 and CDR2 (germline): LNHDA, SQIVND (reference sequence). The CDR3 is 16 residues long. V dropped 4 bases and J dropped 3; count of bases not matched to a gene: 9. The CDR3 sequence is CASSKTGTGNDYGYTF. The DNA read from the CDR3 is TGTGCCAGTAGTAAGACCGGGACAGGGAATGACTATGGC.

Concerning this clone itself: The CDR3 end falls 3 residues outside the read, so it is completed with the germline J gene. This rearrangement joins TRBV5-1 to TRBJ2-5; D is unresolved. The CDR3 has 15 amino acids. The germline gives CDR1 SGHRS, CDR2 YFSETQ. The ends were cut back, 2 bases at V and 4 bases at J, with 15 bases in the middle. The part of the CDR3 DNA that was read is TGCGCCAGCAGCTTAGGTGCCAGGCAGGCAGAGACC. The encoded protein is CASSLGARQAET. The entire CDR3 is CASSLGARQAETQYF.

To note about this clone: The read ends 3 residues early relative to the CDR3; the germline J gene fills the gap. V usage is TRBV7-6 and J usage is TRBJ2-1; 8 bases fit TRBD1. V was pared by 2 bases and J by 6 bases, with 6 bases of the junction left unmatched. From germline, CDR1 is SGHVS and CDR2 FNYEAQ. The CDR3 spans 15 residues. CDR3 bases read: TGTGCCAGCAGCTTACAGGGACAGGCAAGCAATGAG. This codes for CASSLQGQASNE. The complete CDR3 protein is CASSLQGQASNEQFF. Full variable domain (rest looked up from reference TRBV7-6 and TRBJ2-1): GAGVSQSPRYKVTKRGQDVALRCDPISGHVSLYWYRQALGQGPEFLTYFNYEAQQDKSGLPNDRFSAERPEGSISTLTIQRTEQRDSAMYRCASSLQGQASNEQFFGPGTRLTVL.

Measured by frequency, this clone is medium-sized (0.01 to 0.1%). The read halts 3 residues ahead of the CDR3 end, with the missing end drawn from the germline J gene. This chain links TRBV19 with TRBJ2-2; D is possibly TRBD1 (5 bases). The germline V gene has CDR1 LNHDA and CDR2 SQIVND (reference sequence). V was clipped by 1 base and J by 6 bases, with 12 bases between them. CDR3 length: 15 amino acids. The sequenced CDR3 bases are TGTGCCAGTAGTATAGGTTTCCAGGGTCCCGGGGAG. Protein sequence: CASSIGFQGPGE. In full, the CDR3 reads CASSIGFQGPGELFF. Using reference TRBV19 and TRBJ2-2 for the parts outside the CDR3, the full variable domain is DGGITQSPKYLFRKEGQNVTLSCEQNLNHDAMYWYRQDPGQGLRLIYYSQIVNDFQKGDIAEGYSVSREKKESFPLTVTSAQKNPTAFYLCASSIGFQGPGELFFGEGSRLTVL.

Notes on this clone: Read data end 3 residues before the CDR3 end; the end is taken from the germline J gene. The V call is TRBV2, the J call TRBJ1-1; TRBD1 agrees at 10 bases. The CDR3 has 13 amino acids. Germline V CDR1 and CDR2: SNHLY, FYNNEI. Trimming cost V 8 bases and J 3 bases; bases outside gene matches: 3. The DNA read from the CDR3 is TGTGCCAGCGGGACAGGGGCCTACACTGAA. It codes for CASGTGAYTE. The CDR3 as a whole reads CASGTGAYTEAFF.